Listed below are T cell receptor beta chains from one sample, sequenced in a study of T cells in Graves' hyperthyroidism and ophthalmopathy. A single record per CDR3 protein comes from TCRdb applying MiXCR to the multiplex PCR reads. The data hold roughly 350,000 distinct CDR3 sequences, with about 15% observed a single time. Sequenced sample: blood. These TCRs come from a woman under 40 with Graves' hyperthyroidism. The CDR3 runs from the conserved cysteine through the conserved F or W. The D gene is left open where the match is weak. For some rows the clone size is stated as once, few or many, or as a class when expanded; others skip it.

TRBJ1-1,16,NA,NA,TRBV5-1,CASSLAAGRKNTEAFF,TGCGCCAGCAGCTTGGCCGCAGGAAGAAAGAACACTGAAGCTTTCTTT
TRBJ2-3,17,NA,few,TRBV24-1,CATSDSVYGVDTDTQYF,TGTGCCACCAGTGATTCCGTTTACGGGGTAGACACAGATACGCAGTATTTT
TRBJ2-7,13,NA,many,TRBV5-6,CASSSGLTGEQYF,TGTGCCAGCAGCAGCGGACTTACCGGGGAGCAGTACTTC
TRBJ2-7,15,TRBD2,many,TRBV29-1,CSVVPASGSLIEQYF,TGCAGCGTCGTTCCCGCCAGCGGGAGTCTTATCGAGCAGTACTTC
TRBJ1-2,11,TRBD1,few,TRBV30,CAWGGTAGYTF,TGTGCCTGGGGGGGGACAGCGGGCTACACCTTC
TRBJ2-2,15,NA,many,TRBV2,CASSEWERFTGELFF,TGTGCCAGCAGTGAGTGGGAGCGTTTCACCGGGGAGCTGTTTTTT
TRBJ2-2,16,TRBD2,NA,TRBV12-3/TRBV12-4,CASSTTSGRVTGELFF,TGTGCCAGCAGCACTACCAGCGGGAGGGTCACCGGGGAGCTGTTTTTT
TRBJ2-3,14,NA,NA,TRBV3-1,CASSQVPRPDTQYF,TGTGCCAGCAGCCAAGTCCCTCGGCCAGATACGCAGTATTTT
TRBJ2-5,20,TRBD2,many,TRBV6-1,CASKGLAGGGPPPYQETQYF,TGTGCCAGCAAGGGACTAGCGGGAGGAGGGCCCCCGCCCTACCAAGAGACCCAGTACTTC
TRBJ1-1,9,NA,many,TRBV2,CASRLEAFF,TGTGCCAGCAGGTTAGAAGCTTTCTTT
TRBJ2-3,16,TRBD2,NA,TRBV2,CASRQRERDGTDTQYF,TGTGCCAGCAGACAAAGGGAGCGGGATGGCACAGATACGCAGTATTTT
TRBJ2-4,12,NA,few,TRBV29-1,CSVEPGAGIQYF,TGCAGCGTTGAACCGGGGGCGGGCATTCAGTACTTC
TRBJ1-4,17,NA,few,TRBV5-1,CASSPNRDRTTNEKLFF,TGCGCCAGCAGCCCAAACAGGGACCGGACTACTAATGAAAAACTGTTTTTT
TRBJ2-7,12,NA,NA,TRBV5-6,CASSLGGDEQYF,TGTGCCAGCAGCTTGGGTGGGGATGAGCAGTACTTC
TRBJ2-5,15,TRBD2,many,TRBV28,CASSPRAGGAETQYF,TGTGCCAGCAGTCCCCGAGCGGGAGGGGCAGAGACCCAGTACTTC
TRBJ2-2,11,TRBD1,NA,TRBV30,CAWQGVRELFF,TGTGCCTGGCAGGGGGTCCGGGAGCTGTTTTTT
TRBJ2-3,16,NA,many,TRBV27,CASSYSQGPSTDTQYF,TGTGCCAGCAGTTATTCACAAGGGCCTAGCACAGATACGCAGTATTTT
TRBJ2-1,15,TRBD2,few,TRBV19,CASSISSGSINEQFF,TGTGCCAGTAGTATATCCAGCGGGAGTATAAATGAGCAGTTCTTC
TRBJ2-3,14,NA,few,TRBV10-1,CASSAAGSIDTQYF,TGCGCCAGCAGTGCGGCAGGGAGTATAGATACGCAGTATTTT
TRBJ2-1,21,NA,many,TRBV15,CATSRDPLDRAAVGSYNEQFF,TGTGCCACCAGCAGAGATCCCCTGGACCGGGCGGCCGTTGGATCCTACAATGAGCAGTTCTTC
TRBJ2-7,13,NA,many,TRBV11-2,CASSLDPPHEQYF,TGTGCCAGCAGCTTAGATCCCCCCCACGAGCAGTACTTC
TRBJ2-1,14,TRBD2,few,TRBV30,CASDLAGAANEQFF,TGTGCCTCGGACCTAGCGGGAGCGGCCAATGAGCAGTTCTTC
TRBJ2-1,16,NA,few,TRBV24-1,CATSDPRGLEGDEQFF,TGTGCCACCAGTGATCCCCGGGGTCTTGAGGGGGATGAGCAGTTCTTC
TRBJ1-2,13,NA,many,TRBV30,CAWSVGGYYGYTF,TGTGCCTGGAGTGTGGGGGGGTACTATGGCTACACCTTC
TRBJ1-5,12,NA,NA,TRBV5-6,CASSLQDQPQHF,TGTGCCAGCAGCTTGCAGGATCAGCCCCAGCATTTT
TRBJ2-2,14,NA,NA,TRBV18,CASSPEGNTGELFF,TGTGCCAGCTCACCAGAGGGGAACACCGGGGAGCTGTTTTTT
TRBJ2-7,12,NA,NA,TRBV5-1,CASRGVAYEQYF,TGCGCCAGCCGAGGAGTGGCCTACGAGCAGTACTTC
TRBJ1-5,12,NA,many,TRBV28,CASSPPRGPQHF,TGTGCCAGCAGCCCACCTCGGGGGCCCCAGCATTTT
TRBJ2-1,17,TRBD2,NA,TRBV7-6,CASSLRFSGRDYNEQFF,TGTGCCAGCAGCCTAAGATTTAGCGGGAGAGACTACAATGAGCAGTTCTTC
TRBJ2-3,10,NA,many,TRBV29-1,CSVSGNTQYF,TGCAGCGTTTCCGGGAATACGCAGTATTTT
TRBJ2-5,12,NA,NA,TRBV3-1,CASSHLKETQYF,TGTGCCAGCAGCCACCTAAAAGAGACCCAGTACTTC
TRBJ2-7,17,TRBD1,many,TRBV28,CASSLTLLRDRAGEQYF,TGTGCCAGCAGTTTAACCCTCCTCCGGGACAGGGCGGGTGAGCAGTACTTC
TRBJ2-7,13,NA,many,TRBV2,CASSAGVGYEQYF,TGTGCCAGCAGTGCAGGGGTAGGATACGAGCAGTACTTC
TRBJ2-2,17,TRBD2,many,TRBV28,CASNKSGTSGRTGELFF,TGTGCCAGCAATAAATCCGGGACTAGCGGGAGAACCGGGGAGCTGTTTTTT
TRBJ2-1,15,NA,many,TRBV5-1,CASSLDSPVHNEQFF,TGCGCCAGCAGCTTGGACTCCCCAGTCCACAATGAGCAGTTCTTC
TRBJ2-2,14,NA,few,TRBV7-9,CASSFLGSSGELFF,TGTGCCAGCAGCTTTCTAGGCTCGTCCGGGGAGCTGTTTTTT
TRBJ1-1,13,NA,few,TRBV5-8,CASSFLSPTEAFF,TGTGCCAGCAGCTTTCTTTCCCCCACTGAAGCTTTCTTT
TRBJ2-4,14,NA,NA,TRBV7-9,CASSLDAGKNIQYF,TGTGCCAGCAGCTTAGATGCCGGGAAAAACATTCAGTACTTC
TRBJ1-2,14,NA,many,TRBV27,CASSWRPTNYGYTF,TGTGCCAGCAGTTGGCGACCGACTAACTATGGCTACACCTTC
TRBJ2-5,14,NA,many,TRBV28,CASSLSSQQETQYF,TGTGCCAGCAGTTTATCGTCCCAGCAAGAGACCCAGTACTTC
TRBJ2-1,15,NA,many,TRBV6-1,CASEPKGPDYNEQFF,TGTGCCAGCGAACCCAAAGGACCAGACTACAATGAGCAGTTCTTC
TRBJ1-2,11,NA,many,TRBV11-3,CASSLLSGYTF,TGTGCCAGCAGCTTACTCTCTGGCTACACCTTC
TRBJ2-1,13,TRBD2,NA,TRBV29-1,CSAGTSAYNEQFF,TGCAGCGCCGGGACTAGCGCCTACAATGAGCAGTTCTTC
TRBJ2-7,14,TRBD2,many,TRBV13,CASSTHRLAHEQYF,TGTGCCAGCAGCACCCACCGACTAGCCCACGAGCAGTACTTC
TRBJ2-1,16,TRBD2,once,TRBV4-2,CASSQVSSGRGDEQFF,TGTGCCAGCAGCCAAGTGTCTAGCGGGAGGGGCGATGAGCAGTTCTTC
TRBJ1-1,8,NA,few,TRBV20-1,CSDTEAFF,TGCAGTGACACTGAAGCTTTCTTT
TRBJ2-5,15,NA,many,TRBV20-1,CSALMEGRAPETQYF,TGCAGTGCCTTAATGGAGGGCCGGGCTCCAGAGACCCAGTACTTC
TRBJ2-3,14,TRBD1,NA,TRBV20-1,CSARQGDGTDTQYF,TGCAGTGCTAGACAGGGGGACGGTACAGATACGCAGTATTTT
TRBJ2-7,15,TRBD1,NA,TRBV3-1,CASSQQLFRGHEQYF,TGTGCCAGCAGCCAACAGCTATTCAGGGGGCACGAGCAGTACTTC
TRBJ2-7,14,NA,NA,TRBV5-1,CASSSSRVQYEQYF,TGCGCCAGCAGCTCTAGCAGGGTCCAATACGAGCAGTACTTC
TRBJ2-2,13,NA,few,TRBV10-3,CAIREKGGGELFF,TGTGCCATCAGGGAGAAAGGAGGCGGGGAGCTGTTTTTT
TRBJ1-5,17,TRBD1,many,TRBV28,CASSRTGIGLSNQPQHF,TGTGCCAGCAGTCGGACAGGAATAGGGTTGAGCAATCAGCCCCAGCATTTT
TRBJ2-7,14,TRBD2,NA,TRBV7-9,CASSLAGGTYEQYF,TGTGCCAGCAGCTTAGCGGGAGGGACCTACGAGCAGTACTTC
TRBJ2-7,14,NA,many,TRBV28,CASESGTPIYEQYF,TGTGCCAGCGAATCCGGGACTCCGATTTACGAGCAGTACTTC